Below, one TCR beta chain is given with its context. The antigen remains undetermined. This specimen comes from a study of shared clonotypes between healthy human individuals. Execution of the assay was at deep level. Assay: immunoSEQ multiplex PCR; the TCRdb copy retains only in-frame clones and omits some. The data show a few million clones, roughly 92% seen once. General study results and limits: The authors expected sequencing depth to affect clonotype sharing among donors. Compared with clonotypes that all four donors shared, non-shared clonotypes had lower generation probabilities.

Sequencing used naive CD4+ T cells sorted from blood. Sample subset: CD45RA+ positively selected. This TCR derives from a man aged 18 to 29 in good health.

The CDR3 loop reads CASRRTGTSYEQYF. The CDR3 DNA sequence: TGTGCCAGCAGAAGGACCGGAACCTCCTACGAGCAGTACTTC. This sequence joins TRBV2 and TRBJ2-7, with no clear D. The CDR3 contains 14 residues. The germline CDR1 and CDR2 sequences are SNHLY and FYNNEI. V dropped 6 bases and J dropped 0 bases, with 12 bases sitting between them.